This is a list of T cell receptor beta chains from one sample in a study of Ad26.COV2.S vaccination and SARS-CoV-2 variants. The table came from immunoSEQ multiplex PCR; TCRdb's copy has only in-frame clones and leaves some out. The sample lists fewer than 300,000 clones; approximately 87% were seen once. The specimen comprised peripheral blood, sampled in a trial of Ad26.COV2.S vaccine versus placebo. The receptor source for this set is a person aged 18-65 years who received the Ad26.COV2.S COVID-19 vaccine or a placebo. CDR3s include the opening cysteine and the closing phenylalanine or tryptophan. The D gene is left open where the match is weak. A row's size may be missing; if present it is once, few, many or a size class.

TRBV9	-	TRBJ2-1	-	TGTGCCAGCAGCGTAGGTGAGTTTTACTACAATGAGCAGTTCTTC	CASSVGEFYYNEQFF
TRBV15	-	TRBJ2-5	-	TGTGCCACCAGCAGAGATTTGGTTTGGGAGACCCAGTACTTC	CATSRDLVWETQYF
TRBV12-5	-	TRBJ2-1	-	TGTGCTAGTGCCCATCGGGATGAGCAGTTCTTC	CASAHRDEQFF
TRBV7-6	-	TRBJ2-2	TRBD1	TGTGCCAGCAGCCCCCGGACAGGGAGAAGCGGGGAGCTGTTTTTT	CASSPRTGRSGELFF
TRBV15	few	TRBJ1-4	-	TGTGCCACCAGCAGAGGAGACAGTACAAATGAAAAACTGTTTTTT	CATSRGDSTNEKLFF
TRBV6-1	-	TRBJ1-5	-	TGTGCCAGCAGTGAAGCGAGATACCTTTATAGCAATCAGCCCCAGCATTTT	CASSEARYLYSNQPQHF
TRBV28	-	TRBJ1-5	-	TGTGCCAGCAGTTTACGAGTTACAGATCAGCCCCAGCATTTT	CASSLRVTDQPQHF
TRBV5-4	-	TRBJ1-2	-	TGTGCCAGCAGCTTGGCACGCTCCACCGTTGGCTACACCTTC	CASSLARSTVGYTF
TRBV6-6	few	TRBJ1-2	-	TGTGCCAGCAGATCACCGACAGTGAGCTATGGCTACACCTTC	CASRSPTVSYGYTF
TRBV27	few	TRBJ2-1	-	TGTGCCAGCAGTTCTACAGGCCCACCAAATGAGCAGTTCTTC	CASSSTGPPNEQFF
TRBV5-1	-	TRBJ1-1	-	TGCGCCAGCAGCTTGGCGGCAGGCAGAGAAGCTTTCTTT	CASSLAAGREAFF
TRBV27	-	TRBJ2-2	-	TGTGCCAGCAGTTCCGGACGGAGCATATTAAACACCGGGGAGCTGTTTTTT	CASSSGRSILNTGELFF
TRBV19	-	TRBJ1-2	TRBD1	TGTGCCAGTAACCCCCGGCCGGGACAGGGCGCGACATATGGCTACACCTTC	CASNPRPGQGATYGYTF
TRBV21-1	-	TRBJ2-7	-	TGTGCCAGCAGCCAATGCGGGGAGGGGGGGGAGCAGTACTTC	CASSQCGEGGEQYF
TRBV18	-	TRBJ2-3	TRBD2	TGTGCCAGCGCTAGCGGAGACCGTCCAGATACGCAGTATTTT	CASASGDRPDTQYF
TRBV7-9	-	TRBJ2-5	-	TGTGCCAGCAGCTTAGGGGTAGTCGGGACCCAGTACTTC	CASSLGVVGTQYF